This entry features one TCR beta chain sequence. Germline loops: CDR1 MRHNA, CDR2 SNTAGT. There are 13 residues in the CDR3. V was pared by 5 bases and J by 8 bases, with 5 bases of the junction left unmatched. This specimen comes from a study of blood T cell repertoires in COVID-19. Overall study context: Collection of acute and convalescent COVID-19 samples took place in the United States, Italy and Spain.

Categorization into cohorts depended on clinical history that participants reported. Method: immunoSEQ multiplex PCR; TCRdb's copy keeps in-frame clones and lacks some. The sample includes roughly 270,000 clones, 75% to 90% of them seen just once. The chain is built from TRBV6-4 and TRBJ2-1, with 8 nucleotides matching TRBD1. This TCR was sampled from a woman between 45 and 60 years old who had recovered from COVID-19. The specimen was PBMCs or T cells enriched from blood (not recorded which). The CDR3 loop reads CASSNGQGYEQFF. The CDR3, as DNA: TGTGCCAGCAGTAACGGACAGGGCTATGAGCAGTTCTTC.